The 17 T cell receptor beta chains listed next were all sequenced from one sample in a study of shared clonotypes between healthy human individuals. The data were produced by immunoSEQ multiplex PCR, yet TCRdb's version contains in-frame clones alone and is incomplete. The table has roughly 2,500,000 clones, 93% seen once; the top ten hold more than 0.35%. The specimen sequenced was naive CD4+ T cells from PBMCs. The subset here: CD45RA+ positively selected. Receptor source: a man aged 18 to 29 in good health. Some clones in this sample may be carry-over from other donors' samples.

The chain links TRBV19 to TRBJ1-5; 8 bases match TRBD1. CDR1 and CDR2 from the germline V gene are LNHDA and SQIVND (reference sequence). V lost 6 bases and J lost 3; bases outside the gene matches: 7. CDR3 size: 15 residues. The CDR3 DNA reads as TGTGCCAGTAGAGGGAGGACAGGGCCCAATCAGCCCCAGCATTTT. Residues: CASRGRTGPNQPQHF.

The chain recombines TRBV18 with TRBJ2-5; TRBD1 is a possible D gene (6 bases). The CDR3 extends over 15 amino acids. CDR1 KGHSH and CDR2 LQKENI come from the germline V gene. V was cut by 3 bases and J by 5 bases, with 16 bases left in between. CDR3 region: CASSPSNRAWETQYF. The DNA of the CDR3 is TGTGCCAGCTCACCGAGCAACAGGGCTTGGGAGACCCAGTACTTC.

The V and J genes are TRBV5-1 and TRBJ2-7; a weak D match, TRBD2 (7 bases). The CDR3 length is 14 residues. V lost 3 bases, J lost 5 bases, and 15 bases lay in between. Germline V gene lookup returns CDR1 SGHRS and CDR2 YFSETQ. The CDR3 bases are TGCGCCAGCAGCTGGGCCCAAGGGGGGGACGAGCAGTACTTC. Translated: CASSWAQGGDEQYF.

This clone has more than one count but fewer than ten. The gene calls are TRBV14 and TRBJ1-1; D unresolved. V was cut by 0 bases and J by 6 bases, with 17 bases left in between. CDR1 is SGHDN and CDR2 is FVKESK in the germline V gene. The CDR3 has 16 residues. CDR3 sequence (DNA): TGTGCCAGCAGCCAAGATCTGGAAGTCCCTTGGGCTGAAGCTTTCTTT. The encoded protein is CASSQDLEVPWAEAFF.

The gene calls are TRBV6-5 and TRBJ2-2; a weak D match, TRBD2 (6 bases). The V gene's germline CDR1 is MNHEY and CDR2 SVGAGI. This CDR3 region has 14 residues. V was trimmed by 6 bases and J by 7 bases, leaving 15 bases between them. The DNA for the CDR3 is TGTGCCAGCAGGGGACTTCCTCGGGGCGGGGAGCTGTTTTTT. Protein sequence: CASRGLPRGGELFF.

The chain's CDR3 is CAWSGGTSGPYEQYF. CDR3 nucleotide sequence: TGTGCCTGGAGTGGAGGGACTAGCGGACCCTACGAGCAGTACTTC. The chain employs TRBV30 and TRBJ2-7; the match to TRBD2 covers 11 bases. Trimming cost V 1 base and J 2 bases; bases outside gene matches: 4. This CDR3 comprises 15 residues. Germline V lookup: CDR1 GTSNPN, CDR2 SVGIG (reference sequence). The full variable domain, rest sourced from reference TRBV30 and TRBJ2-7, is SQTIHQWPATLVQPVGSPLSLECTVEGTSNPNLYWYRQAAGRGLQLLFYSVGIGQISSEVPQNLSASRPQDRQFILSSKKLLLSDSGFYLCAWSGGTSGPYEQYFGPGTRLTVT.

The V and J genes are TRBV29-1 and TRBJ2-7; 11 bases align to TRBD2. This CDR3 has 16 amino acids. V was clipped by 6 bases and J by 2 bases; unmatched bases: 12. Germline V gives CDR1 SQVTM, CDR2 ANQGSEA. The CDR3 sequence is CSVAGSLAGGPYEQYF. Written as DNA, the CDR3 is TGCAGCGTGGCGGGATCTCTAGCGGGAGGCCCCTACGAGCAGTACTTC.

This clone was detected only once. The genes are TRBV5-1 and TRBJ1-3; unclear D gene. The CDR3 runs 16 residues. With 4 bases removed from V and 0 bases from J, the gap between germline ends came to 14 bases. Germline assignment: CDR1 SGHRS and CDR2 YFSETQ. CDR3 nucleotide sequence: TGCGCCAGCAGCCTCCAGCAGTCGAGCTCTGGAAACACCATATATTTT. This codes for CASSLQQSSSGNTIYF.

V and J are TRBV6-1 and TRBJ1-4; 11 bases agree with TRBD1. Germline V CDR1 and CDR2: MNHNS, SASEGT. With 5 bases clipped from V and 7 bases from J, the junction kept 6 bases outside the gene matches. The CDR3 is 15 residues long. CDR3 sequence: CASSPKGQGGEKLFF. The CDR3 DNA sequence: TGTGCCAGCAGTCCCAAGGGACAGGGGGGTGAAAAACTGTTTTTT.

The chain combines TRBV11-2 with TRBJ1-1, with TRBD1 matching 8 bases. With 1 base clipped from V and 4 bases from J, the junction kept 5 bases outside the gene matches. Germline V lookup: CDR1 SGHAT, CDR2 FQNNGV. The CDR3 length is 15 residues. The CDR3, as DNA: TGTGCCAGCAGCTTAGTTGGGACAGGAATCACTGAAGCTTTCTTT. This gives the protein CASSLVGTGITEAFF. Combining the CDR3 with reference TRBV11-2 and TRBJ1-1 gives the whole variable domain EAGVAQSPRYKIIEKRQSVAFWCNPISGHATLYWYQQILGQGPKLLIQFQNNGVVDDSQLPKDRFSAERLKGVDSTLKIQPAKLEDSAVYLCASSLVGTGITEAFFGQGTRLTVV.

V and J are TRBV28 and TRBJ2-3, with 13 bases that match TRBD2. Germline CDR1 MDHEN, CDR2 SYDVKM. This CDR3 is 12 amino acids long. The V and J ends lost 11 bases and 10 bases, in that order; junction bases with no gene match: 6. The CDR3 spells CAAGLAGVSQYF. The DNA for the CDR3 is TGTGCCGCCGGACTAGCGGGAGTTTCGCAGTATTTT. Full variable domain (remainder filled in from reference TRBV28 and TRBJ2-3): DVKVTQSSRYLVKRTGEKVFLECVQDMDHENMFWYRQDPGLGLRLIYFSYDVKMKEKGDIPEGYSVSREKKERFSLILESASTNQTSMYLCAAGLAGVSQYFGPGTRLTVL.

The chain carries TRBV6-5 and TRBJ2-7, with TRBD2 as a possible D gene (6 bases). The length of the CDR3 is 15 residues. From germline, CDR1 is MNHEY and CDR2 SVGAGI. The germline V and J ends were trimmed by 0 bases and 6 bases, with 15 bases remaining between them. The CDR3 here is CASSYSPGTGLEQYF. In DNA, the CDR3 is TGTGCCAGCAGTTACTCCCCCGGGACTGGGCTCGAGCAGTACTTC.

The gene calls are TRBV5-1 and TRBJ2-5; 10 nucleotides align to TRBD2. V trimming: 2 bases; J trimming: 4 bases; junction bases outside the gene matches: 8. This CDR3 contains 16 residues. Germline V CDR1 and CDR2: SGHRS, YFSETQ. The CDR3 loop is CASSFGLAGEGETQYF. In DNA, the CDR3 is TGCGCCAGCAGCTTTGGTCTAGCGGGGGAGGGAGAGACCCAGTACTTC.

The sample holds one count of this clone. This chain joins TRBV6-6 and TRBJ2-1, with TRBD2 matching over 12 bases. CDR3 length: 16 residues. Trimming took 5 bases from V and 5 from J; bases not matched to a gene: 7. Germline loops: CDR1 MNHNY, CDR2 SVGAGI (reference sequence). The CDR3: CASSQGRLAGDNEQFF. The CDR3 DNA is TGTGCCAGCAGTCAGGGGAGACTAGCGGGAGACAATGAGCAGTTCTTC.

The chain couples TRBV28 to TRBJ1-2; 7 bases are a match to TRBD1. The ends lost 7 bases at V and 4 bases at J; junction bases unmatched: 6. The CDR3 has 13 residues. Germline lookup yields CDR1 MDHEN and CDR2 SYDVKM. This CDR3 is CASTKNRGYGYTF. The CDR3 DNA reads TGTGCCAGCACCAAGAACAGGGGCTATGGCTACACCTTC.

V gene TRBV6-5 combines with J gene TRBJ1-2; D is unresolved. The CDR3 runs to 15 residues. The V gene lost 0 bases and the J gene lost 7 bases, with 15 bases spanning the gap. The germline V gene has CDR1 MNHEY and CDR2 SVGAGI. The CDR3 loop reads CASSYSDGLISGYTF. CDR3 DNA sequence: TGTGCCAGCAGTTACTCCGACGGCCTTATAAGTGGCTACACCTTC.

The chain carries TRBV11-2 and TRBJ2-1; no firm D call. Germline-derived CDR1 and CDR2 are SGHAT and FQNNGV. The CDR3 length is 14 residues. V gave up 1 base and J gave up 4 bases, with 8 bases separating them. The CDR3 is CASSLVRRYNEQFF. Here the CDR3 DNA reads TGTGCCAGCAGCTTAGTTCGGCGGTACAATGAGCAGTTCTTC.